The rows below give T cell receptor beta chains drawn from one sample of a study of human T cells and chemical hapten exposure. Using its own MiXCR run on the 5' RACE reads, TCRdb lists one record per CDR3 protein. The table shows around 140,000 distinct CDR3 sequences, with around 4% occurring only once. The receptors come from a female donor in good health. Each CDR3 is given with its conserved first and last residue. A D gene is named only where the DNA matches it firmly. Clone sizes are given selectively: once, few, many, or a class where the clone is expanded.

>TRBJ1-2|TRBV15|.|many|14
CATNSGGTDYGYTF
TGTGCCACCAACTCGGGCGGGACGGACTATGGCTACACCTTC
>TRBJ2-7|TRBV19|.|many|14
CASSYSVNSYEQYF
TGTGCCAGCTCTTACTCGGTTAACTCCTACGAGCAGTACTTC
>TRBJ2-7|TRBV7-2|.|.|15
CASSLGRTELYEQYF
TGTGCCAGCAGCTTAGGGAGGACAGAATTATACGAGCAGTACTTC
>TRBJ2-5|TRBV4-1|TRBD1|.|15
CASSQQGQGQETQYF
TGCGCCAGCAGCCAGCAGGGACAGGGACAAGAGACCCAGTACTTC
>TRBJ2-3|TRBV13|TRBD2|many|16
CASSPGTSGAGDTQYF
TGTGCCAGCAGCCCGGGGACTAGCGGGGCCGGAGATACGCAGTATTTT
>TRBJ1-2|TRBV12-3/TRBV12-4|TRBD1|many|13
CASSTGGRYGYTF
TGTGCCAGCAGTACAGGGGGCCGATATGGCTACACCTTC
>TRBJ2-7|TRBV20-1|TRBD2|.|16
CSASNYSGAKPYEQYF
TGCAGTGCTAGTAATTATAGCGGGGCAAAACCCTACGAGCAGTACTTC
>TRBJ2-5|TRBV18|.|many|16
CASSAPTVGGQETQYF
TGTGCCAGCTCAGCCCCGACCGTCGGGGGCCAAGAGACCCAGTACTTC
>TRBJ1-6|TRBV30|.|many|12
CAWGSGPRALHF
TGTGCCTGGGGAAGCGGCCCCAGGGCCCTCCACTTT
>TRBJ1-6|TRBV6-5|.|many|13
CASSMLRGSPLHF
TGTGCCAGCAGTATGCTCAGGGGCTCACCCCTCCACTTT
>TRBJ1-5|TRBV20-1|.|many|18
CSARDQEGAAGFNQPQHF
TGCAGTGCTAGAGATCAGGAGGGTGCAGCAGGGTTCAATCAGCCCCAGCATTTT
>TRBJ1-1|TRBV5-4|.|many|15
CASSPVAPANTEAFF
TGTGCCAGCAGCCCGGTGGCGCCCGCAAACACTGAAGCTTTCTTT
>TRBJ2-3|TRBV7-6|.|few|17
CASSLGSGTGCPDTQYF
TGTGCCAGCAGCTTAGGTAGCGGGACAGGGTGTCCAGATACGCAGTATTTT
>TRBJ2-7|TRBV7-9|.|many|12
CASSLSGSEQYF
TGTGCCAGCAGCTTATCAGGGAGCGAGCAGTACTTC
>TRBJ2-2|TRBV9|.|many|15
CASSANRALTGELFF
TGTGCCAGCAGCGCAAACCGGGCGTTGACCGGGGAGCTGTTTTTT
>TRBJ2-7|TRBV18|.|.|14
CASSPGPGVYEQYF
TGTGCCAGCTCTCCCGGCCCCGGTGTCTACGAGCAGTACTTC
>TRBJ1-5|TRBV20-1|.|many|11
CSVRGNQPQHF
TGCAGTGTACGGGGAAATCAGCCCCAGCATTTT
>TRBJ2-2|TRBV7-2|.|few|12
CASSLMLRELFF
TGTGCCAGCAGCTTAATGCTCCGGGAGCTGTTTTTT
>TRBJ2-3|TRBV12-3/TRBV12-4|TRBD2|.|16
CATGRTSGGCGDTQYF
TGTGCCACCGGAAGGACTAGCGGGGGTTGTGGAGATACGCAGTATTTT
>TRBJ1-1|TRBV11-1|.|many|13
CASSLFEDTEAFF
TGTGCCAGCAGCTTATTCGAGGACACCGAAGCTTTCTTT
>TRBJ1-4|TRBV30|TRBD1|few|14
CAWSRTGMSEKLFF
TGTGCCTGGAGTCGGACAGGGATGAGTGAAAAACTGTTTTTT
>TRBJ1-5|TRBV7-6|TRBD1|.|15
CASSLSAGGNQPQHF
TGTGCCAGCAGCTTATCGGCAGGGGGGAATCAGCCCCAGCATTTT
>TRBJ2-1|TRBV20-1|TRBD2|few|16
CSAIYSAGGTYNEQFF
TGCAGTGCTATTTATAGTGCGGGGGGGACATACAATGAGCAGTTCTTC
>TRBJ1-1|TRBV27|TRBD1|many|16
CASSSHPGGMNTEAFF
TGTGCCAGCAGTTCCCATCCAGGGGGGATGAACACTGAAGCTTTCTTT
>TRBJ2-7|TRBV6-6|.|many|13
CASSYSTLYEQYF
TGTGCCAGCAGTTACTCGACCCTCTACGAGCAGTACTTC
>TRBJ2-3|TRBV30|.|.|14
CAWTTQGPTDTQYF
TGTGCCTGGACGACCCAGGGGCCCACAGATACGCAGTATTTT
>TRBJ2-1|TRBV15|.|.|15
CATSRVDLPNNEQFF
TGTGCCACCAGCAGAGTCGACTTGCCTAACAATGAGCAGTTCTTC
>TRBJ2-7|TRBV3-1|TRBD1|few|15
CASSQPGQPTYEQYF
TGTGCCAGCAGCCAACCGGGACAGCCAACCTACGAGCAGTACTTC
>TRBJ2-5|TRBV7-2|.|.|12
CASSSGRGTQYF
TGTGCCAGCAGCTCAGGGCGGGGGACCCAGTACTTC
>TRBJ2-1|TRBV5-6|TRBD2|many|16
CASSRALAGGINEQFF
TGTGCCAGCAGCCGCGCCTTAGCGGGGGGGATCAATGAGCAGTTCTTC
>TRBJ2-1|TRBV4-3|TRBD2|many|16
CASSQGRAAGVNEQFF
TGCGCCAGCAGCCAGGGGCGAGCAGCGGGAGTCAATGAGCAGTTCTTC
>TRBJ2-3|TRBV7-2|.|many|14
CASSLAAEADTQYF
TGTGCCAGCAGCTTAGCGGCGGAGGCAGATACGCAGTATTTT
>TRBJ2-5|TRBV5-1|TRBD1|many|15
CASSLLAGGQETQYF
TGCGCCAGCAGCTTATTGGCAGGGGGACAAGAGACCCAGTACTTC
>TRBJ1-2|TRBV12-5|.|many|15
CASGLAGITRVGYTF
TGTGCTAGTGGTTTGGCCGGGATAACGCGCGTTGGCTACACCTTC
>TRBJ2-1|TRBV5-1|.|many|15
CASSLIQSSYNEQFF
TGCGCCAGCAGCTTGATACAGAGCTCCTACAATGAGCAGTTCTTC
>TRBJ1-1|TRBV7-9|.|many|12
CASRPDRTEAFF
TGTGCCAGCAGACCGGACCGGACTGAAGCTTTCTTT
>TRBJ2-3|TRBV12-3/TRBV12-4|TRBD2|few|16
CASTPWAGGHTDTQYF
TGTGCCAGCACACCCTGGGCGGGGGGCCACACAGATACGCAGTATTTT
>TRBJ2-1|TRBV9|.|many|15
CASSVAGDSYNEQFF
TGTGCCAGCAGCGTAGCAGGGGACTCCTACAATGAGCAGTTCTTC
>TRBJ2-2|TRBV7-2|TRBD2|many|17
CASSLAYGLEHTGELFF
TGTGCCAGCAGCTTAGCGTATGGACTAGAGCACACCGGGGAGCTGTTTTTT
>TRBJ2-3|TRBV6-5|TRBD1|many|16
CASSLKPGQFMGTQYF
TGTGCCAGCAGCCTTAAACCGGGACAGTTCATGGGTACGCAGTATTTT
>TRBJ1-2|TRBV20-1|.|many|10
CSATNYGYTF
TGCAGTGCTACTAACTATGGCTACACCTTC
>TRBJ2-6|TRBV2|.|.|16
CASSETLLSGANVLTF
TGTGCCAGCAGTGAGACCCTCCTCTCTGGGGCCAACGTCCTGACTTTC
>TRBJ1-1|TRBV5-1|.|many|15
CASSPVGAENTEAFF
TGCGCCAGCAGCCCGGTCGGGGCCGAGAACACTGAAGCTTTCTTT
>TRBJ2-7|TRBV5-8|.|many|11
CASSPKYEQYF
TGTGCCAGCAGCCCCAAATACGAGCAGTACTTC
>TRBJ2-3|TRBV7-9|.|many|13
CASSPDLTDTQYF
TGTGCCAGCAGCCCGGACCTCACAGATACGCAGTATTTT
>TRBJ1-6|TRBV19|.|.|14
CASSIVLNNSPLHF
TGTGCCAGTAGTATAGTTCTGAATAATTCACCCCTCCACTTT
>TRBJ1-6|TRBV7-9|.|many|12
CASSFRDSPLHF
TGTGCCAGCAGCTTCCGGGATTCACCCCTCCACTTT
>TRBJ1-5|TRBV12-3/TRBV12-4|.|many|14
CASSTLDWNQPQHF
TGTGCCAGCAGTACATTAGACTGGAATCAGCCCCAGCATTTT
>TRBJ1-4|TRBV6-1|.|many|15
CASKKGPATNEKLFF
TGTGCCAGCAAGAAGGGGCCAGCAACTAATGAAAAACTGTTTTTT
>TRBJ1-2|TRBV6-2/TRBV6-3|.|.|14
CASSPVGETYGYTF
TGTGCCAGCAGCCCCGTGGGCGAAACCTATGGCTACACCTTC
>TRBJ1-5|TRBV2|.|many|14
CASSRGAGNQPQHF
TGTGCCAGCAGTCGGGGGGCGGGGAATCAGCCCCAGCATTTT